This T cell receptor beta chain was found in a study of blood T cell repertoires in COVID-19. TCRdb's copy holds only in-frame clones and misses some; the assay was immunoSEQ multiplex PCR. The sample has around 150,000 clones; about four fifths are singletons. Germline CDR1 reads MGHDK; CDR2 reads SYGVNS. V trimming: 3 bases; J trimming: 2 bases; junction bases outside the gene matches: 2. The CDR3 consists of 14 residues. This TCR was recovered from a woman in her sixties or seventies with acute or convalescent COVID-19. The sample comprised peripheral blood. This chain links TRBV25-1 with TRBJ2-7; 9 bases are a match to TRBD1. The CDR3 sequence: CASSEGQGPYEQYF. The CDR3 DNA sequence: TGTGCCAGCAGTGAGGGACAGGGTCCCTACGAGCAGTACTTC.